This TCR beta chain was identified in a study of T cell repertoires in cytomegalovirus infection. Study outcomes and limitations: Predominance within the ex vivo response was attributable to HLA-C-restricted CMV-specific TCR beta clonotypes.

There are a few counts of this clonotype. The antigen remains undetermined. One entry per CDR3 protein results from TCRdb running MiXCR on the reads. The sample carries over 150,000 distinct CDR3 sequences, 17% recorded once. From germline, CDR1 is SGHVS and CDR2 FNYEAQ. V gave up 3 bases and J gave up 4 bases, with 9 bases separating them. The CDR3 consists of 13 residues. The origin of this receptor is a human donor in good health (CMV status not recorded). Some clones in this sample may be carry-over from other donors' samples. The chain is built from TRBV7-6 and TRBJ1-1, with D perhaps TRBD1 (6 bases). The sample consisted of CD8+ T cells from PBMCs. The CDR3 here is CASSFEGGTEAFF. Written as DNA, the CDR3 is TGTGCCAGCAGCTTCGAAGGGGGCACTGAAGCTTTCTTT. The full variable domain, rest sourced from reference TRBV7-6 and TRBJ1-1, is GAGVSQSPRYKVTKRGQDVALRCDPISGHVSLYWYRQALGQGPEFLTYFNYEAQQDKSGLPNDRFSAERPEGSISTLTIQRTEQRDSAMYRCASSFEGGTEAFFGQGTRLTVV.